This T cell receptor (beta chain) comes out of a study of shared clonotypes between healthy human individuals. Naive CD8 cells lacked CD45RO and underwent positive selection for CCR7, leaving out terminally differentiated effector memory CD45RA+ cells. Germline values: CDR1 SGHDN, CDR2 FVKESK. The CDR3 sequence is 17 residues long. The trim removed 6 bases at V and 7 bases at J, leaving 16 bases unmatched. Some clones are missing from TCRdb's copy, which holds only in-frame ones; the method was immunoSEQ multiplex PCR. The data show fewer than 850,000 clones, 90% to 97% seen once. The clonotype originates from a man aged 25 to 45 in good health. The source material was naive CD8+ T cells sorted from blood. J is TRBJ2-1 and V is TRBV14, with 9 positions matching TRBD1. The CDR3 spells CASSPGLQGAVRNEQFF. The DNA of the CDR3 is TGTGCCAGCAGTCCTGGCCTACAGGGGGCGGTAAGAAATGAGCAGTTCTTC.